This TCR beta chain was observed in a study of blood T cell repertoires in COVID-19. For the study at large: The study drew acute and convalescent COVID-19 samples from the United States, Italy and Spain. From T cells, B-cell-depleted T cells, or PBMCs came the material, which was cDNA or gDNA.

This CDR3 region has 15 residues. Trimming left V 2 bases short and J 1 base short, with 12 bases between. Germline V gives CDR1 SGHRS, CDR2 YFSETQ. Original data processing: Reference gene primer amplification in the assay estimated nucleated cell counts. Repertoires were generated with immunoSEQ multiplex PCR, while TCRdb's copy carries only in-frame clones and drops some. V, J and clone size are those of that table, while D and trimming were read from the DNA. The sample comprises approximately 100,000 clones, about 85% of which are singletons, and under 15% rests with the top ten. The sequence derives from a human donor in a cohort sampled during active COVID-19. Sequencing was performed on peripheral blood. The chain recombines TRBV5-1 with TRBJ2-5; tentative D call: TRBD2 (5 bases). In DNA form, the CDR3 reads TGCGCCAGCAGCTTAAGGCCCGGACTCCAAGAGACCCAGTACTTC. Amino acid sequence: CASSLRPGLQETQYF.